One sample yielded the 27 T cell receptor beta chains listed below, sequenced in a study of response to subunit inactivated influenza vaccine. TCRdb analysed the RT-PCR reads with MiXCR anew, one entry per CDR3 protein. The sample gives fewer than 650,000 distinct CDR3 sequences, 10% to 15% of which show up once; 10% to 15% is in the top ten. The sequences come from PBMCs from blood, collected roughly 48 days after vaccination. The source is a man between 50 and 59 years old who received an inactivated influenza vaccine.

A remark on this clonotype: Being one base from a much bigger clone, this may be a read error. The CDR3 loop reads CASILTGKETKYF. For the CDR3, the DNA is TGTGCCAGCATCCTGACAGGGAAAGAGACCAAGTACTTC. The chain recombines TRBV12-3 or TRBV12-4 with TRBJ2-5, with 7 bases aligning to TRBD1. This CDR3 has 13 residues.

This clonotype was seen only a few times. J is TRBJ2-1 and V is TRBV11-3; no reliable D call. V was pared by 1 base and J by 6 bases, with 16 bases between. This CDR3 comprises 16 residues. Germline V gene lookup returns CDR1 SGHNT and CDR2 YENEEA. The CDR3 protein is CASSLVPSLNPNEQFF. CDR3 DNA sequence: TGTGCCAGCAGCTTAGTTCCTAGTCTAAATCCCAATGAGCAGTTCTTC.

This clonotype has more than one count but fewer than ten. The chain has TRBV19 and TRBJ2-7, with D unclear. V shed 1 base and J shed 3 bases, with 13 bases lying between them. Per germline, CDR1 LNHDA and CDR2 SQIVND (reference sequence). The CDR3 is 15 amino acids. The CDR3 DNA sequence: TGTGCCAGTAGTATAGGAGTTGGTAGACTCTACGAGCAGTACTTC. Its protein is CASSIGVGRLYEQYF. Drawing the rest from reference TRBV19 and TRBJ2-7, the complete variable domain is DGGITQSPKYLFRKEGQNVTLSCEQNLNHDAMYWYRQDPGQGLRLIYYSQIVNDFQKGDIAEGYSVSREKKESFPLTVTSAQKNPTAFYLCASSIGVGRLYEQYFGPGTRLTVT.

V and J are TRBV7-2 and TRBJ2-5; unclear D gene. The V end was cut by 2 bases, the J end by 4 bases, with 8 bases between. This CDR3 is 13 amino acids long. Germline assignment: CDR1 SGHTA and CDR2 FQGNSA. The CDR3 is CASSLQVLETQYF. The CDR3 bases are TGTGCCAGCAGCTTACAGGTCTTAGAGACCCAGTACTTC.

The V gene is TRBV14, the J gene TRBJ2-2, with TRBD2 matching 9 bases. V lost 4 bases to trimming and J lost 5 bases; unmatched junction nucleotides: 5. From germline, CDR1 is SGHDN and CDR2 FVKESK. The CDR3 length is 15 residues. The CDR3 sequence: CASSLLAGTTGELFF. CDR3 in DNA: TGTGCCAGCAGCCTTCTAGCGGGGACAACCGGGGAGCTGTTTTTT.

The sample holds many counts of this clonotype. CDR3: CSAHRLAGGYNEQFF. In DNA, the CDR3 is TGCAGTGCTCACCGACTAGCGGGGGGATACAATGAGCAGTTCTTC. The chain recombines TRBV20-1 with TRBJ2-1; 13 bases agree with TRBD2. Per germline, CDR1 DFQATT and CDR2 SNEGSKA (reference sequence). The CDR3 is 15 amino acids. The V gene end was trimmed by 5 bases and the J gene end by 4 bases; junction bases not matched to a gene: 5.

In this sample, this clonotype turned up many times. V gene TRBV12-3 or TRBV12-4 combines with J gene TRBJ2-7; TRBD1 matches at 7 bases. The CDR3 length is 16 residues. J lost 2 bases, V lost 0 bases, and 7 bases had no gene match. The CDR3 protein is CASSLARGQRPYEQYF. The CDR3 DNA follows: TGTGCCAGCAGTTTAGCGAGGGGACAGCGGCCCTACGAGCAGTACTTC.

This clonotype was observed a handful of times. The genes are TRBV20-1 and TRBJ2-3; the D call may be TRBD1 or TRBD2 (5 bases each). The CDR3 covers 13 residues. From germline, CDR1 is DFQATT and CDR2 SNEGSKA (reference sequence). V lost 1 base and J 6 bases, leaving 11 bases between the germline ends. CDR3 protein: CSARVHWGDTQYF. The CDR3 coding sequence is TGCAGTGCTAGAGTCCATTGGGGGGATACGCAGTATTTT.

The chain combines TRBV5-1 with TRBJ1-1; 7 bases agree with TRBD1. The CDR3 has 16 amino acids. After removal of 1 base from V and 2 bases from J, the junction contained 8 bases not matched to a gene. Per the germline V gene, CDR1 is SGHRS and CDR2 is YFSETQ. In DNA form, the CDR3 reads TGCGCCAGCAGCTTGCCGACTACAGGGGCCAACACTGAAGCTTTCTTT. The encoded protein is CASSLPTTGANTEAFF.

This clonotype has only a few counts. V usage is TRBV20-1 and J usage is TRBJ1-5, with D perhaps matching TRBD1 (5 bases). Between the trimmed V and J ends, which lost 3 bases and 4 bases, there was a span of 25 bases. The CDR3 sequence is 18 residues long. Germline V gene lookup returns CDR1 DFQATT and CDR2 SNEGSKA (reference sequence). The CDR3 DNA sequence: TGCAGTGCTAGGCTCCTCTTCAGAACGTGGGGCCCAAATCAGCCCCAGCATTTT. This translates into CSARLLFRTWGPNQPQHF.

The chain joins TRBV7-9 to TRBJ2-7; D is undetermined. The germline V gene encodes CDR1 SEHNR and CDR2 FQNEAQ (reference sequence). The CDR3 is 13 residues long. V dropped 1 base and J dropped 6 bases, with 10 bases sitting between them. CDR3 region: CASSLGVVREQYF. CDR3 DNA: TGTGCCAGCAGCTTAGGGGTAGTCCGCGAGCAGTACTTC.

The chain recombines TRBV12-3 or TRBV12-4 with TRBJ1-6, with D perhaps matching TRBD1 (5 bases). The CDR3 contains 15 residues. Trimming removed 3 bases at V and 6 bases at J, with 12 bases between. CDR3 protein: CASSFQGAVNSPLHF. CDR3 in DNA: TGTGCCAGCAGTTTTCAGGGAGCAGTTAATTCACCCCTCCACTTT.

The CDR3 is CASTSSPGAETQYF. DNA for the CDR3: TGTGCCAGCACATCCTCCCCGGGGGCAGAGACCCAGTACTTC. The chain has TRBV6-1 and TRBJ2-5; D assignment may be TRBD1 or TRBD2 (6 bases each). Trimming cost V 7 bases and J 4 bases, with 16 bases left between them. Looked up from germline, CDR1 is MNHNS and CDR2 is SASEGT. The CDR3 is made up of 14 amino acids.

In DNA, the CDR3 is TGTGCCACCAGCAGAGATCGGGTGGCGGGGGGGTACGAGCAGTACTTC. This translates into CATSRDRVAGGYEQYF. The chain is built from TRBV15 and TRBJ2-7; 9 positions agree with TRBD2. Germline CDR1 is LNHNV and CDR2 is YYDKDF (reference sequence). The CDR3 sequence is 16 residues long. V shed 0 bases and J 4 bases; nucleotides not matched to a gene: 7.

This clonotype was recorded a few times. The chain employs TRBV5-1 and TRBJ1-2; D call uncertain. Germline V gene sequence: CDR1 SGHRS, CDR2 YFSETQ. This CDR3 comprises 14 residues. The germline V and J ends were trimmed by 0 bases and 4 bases, with 10 bases remaining between them. The CDR3 loop reads CASSLAAPGYGYTF. CDR3 bases: TGCGCCAGCAGCTTGGCGGCTCCGGGCTATGGCTACACCTTC.

A few counts support this clonotype. The V call is TRBV2, the J call TRBJ2-3; D might be TRBD1 or TRBD2, each matching 5 bases. The CDR3 has 16 residues. V shed 7 bases and J shed 7 bases, with 24 bases lying between them. The germline V gene has CDR1 SNHLY and CDR2 FYNNEI. DNA of the CDR3: TGTGCCAGCACCTTCTCCCGGGACCCAGGCACGAATACGCAGTATTTT. Residues: CASTFSRDPGTNTQYF. Variable domain in full (rest from reference TRBV2 and TRBJ2-3): EPEVTQTPSHQVTQMGQEVILRCVPISNHLYFYWYRQILGQKVEFLVSFYNNEISEKSEIFDDQFSVERPDGSNFTLKIRSTKLEDSAMYFCASTFSRDPGTNTQYFGPGTRLTVL.

This clonotype was seen only a few times. Written as DNA, the CDR3 is TGCAGTGCTAGAGAAGAGGGGGCCTTCGGTGGAGATACGCAGTATTTT. Amino acid sequence: CSAREEGAFGGDTQYF. The chain uses TRBV20-1 and TRBJ2-3, with 7 bases that match TRBD1. CDR1 and CDR2 (germline): DFQATT, SNEGSKA (reference sequence). The CDR3 is 16 amino acids. V dropped 0 bases and J dropped 5; count of bases not matched to a gene: 11.

A few counts support this clonotype. The J gene is TRBJ2-7, the V gene TRBV29-1; perhaps TRBD1 as D (5 bases). CDR1 and CDR2 (germline): SQVTM, ANQGSEA. The CDR3 is made up of 13 amino acids. Trimming took 4 bases from V and 5 from J, leaving 15 bases between them. CDR3: CSVAPTGNHEQYF. The CDR3 DNA sequence: TGCAGCGTTGCCCCCACAGGTAACCACGAGCAGTACTTC.

V is TRBV29-1 and J is TRBJ2-7; 14 positions agree with TRBD2. The CDR3 totals 14 residues. After removal of 4 bases from V and 3 bases from J, the junction contained 2 bases not matched to a gene. In germline, CDR1 is SQVTM, CDR2 ANQGSEA. The CDR3 sequence: CSVGGLAGGYEQYF. CDR3 nucleotide sequence: TGCAGCGTTGGCGGACTAGCGGGGGGCTACGAGCAGTACTTC.

This clonotype has a handful of counts. This chain links TRBV2 with TRBJ2-6, with TRBD1 identical over 8 bases. CDR1 is SNHLY and CDR2 is FYNNEI in the germline V gene. The junction had 14 bases not matched to a gene; V was cut back by 7 bases and J by 0 bases. The CDR3 consists of 19 residues. CDR3 loop: CASKPGQEGRFSGANVLTF. The DNA for the CDR3 is TGTGCCAGCAAGCCGGGACAGGAGGGGAGATTCTCTGGGGCCAACGTCCTGACTTTC.

This clonotype has more than one count but fewer than ten. This chain joins TRBV28 and TRBJ2-7; D is uncertain. The CDR3 has 13 residues. Germline loops: CDR1 MDHEN, CDR2 SYDVKM. Trimming removed 1 base at V and 5 bases at J, with 9 bases between. The CDR3 sequence: CASSLYASHEQYF. CDR3 bases: TGTGCCAGCAGTTTATATGCATCTCACGAGCAGTACTTC.

Ten or more counts support this clonotype. The V gene is TRBV29-1, the J gene TRBJ2-3; TRBD2 might be the D (7 bases). The germline V gene has CDR1 SQVTM and CDR2 ANQGSEA. This CDR3 is 13 amino acids long. With 4 bases removed from V and 4 bases from J, the gap between germline ends came to 12 bases. The CDR3 loop reads CSVGRGGPDTQYF. DNA of the CDR3: TGCAGCGTTGGGAGGGGGGGCCCAGATACGCAGTATTTT.

In this sample, this clonotype turned up many times. The genes are TRBV12-3 or TRBV12-4 and TRBJ1-2; tentatively, D is TRBD1 (6 bases). The V end lost 6 bases, the J end lost 3 bases, and 20 bases lay between the germline ends. CDR3 size: 16 residues. The CDR3 protein is CASSSVWGGVDYGYTF. As DNA, the CDR3 is TGTGCCAGCAGCTCGGTGTGGGGGGGCGTAGACTATGGCTACACCTTC.

This rearrangement joins TRBV7-2 to TRBJ2-3; TRBD2 matches at 9 bases. The CDR3 loop spans 15 amino acids. CDR1 SGHTA and CDR2 FQGNSA come from the germline V gene. The V gene end was trimmed by 2 bases and the J gene end by 8 bases; junction bases not matched to a gene: 8. DNA of the CDR3: TGTGCCAGCAGCTTAATGGCGGGGGGGCTTAGTACGCAGTATTTT. Encoded protein: CASSLMAGGLSTQYF.

The rearrangement joins TRBV2 to TRBJ1-5; tentative D call: TRBD1 (6 bases). Trimming cost V 3 bases and J 11 bases, with 11 bases left between them. The germline gives CDR1 SNHLY, CDR2 FYNNEI. The CDR3 is 12 amino acids. The CDR3 nucleotides read TGTGCCAGCAGTGATGACAGGACAGCCCAGCATTTT. It yields the protein CASSDDRTAQHF.

Only a few counts were recorded for this clonotype. V and J are TRBV12-3 or TRBV12-4 and TRBJ2-5; the match to TRBD2 covers 14 bases. The CDR3 runs 16 residues. With V trimmed by 5 bases and J by 7 bases, 9 bases remained unmatched. CDR3: CASSGGLAGGFGTQYF. The CDR3 DNA reads TGTGCCAGCAGTGGAGGACTAGCGGGGGGTTTTGGGACCCAGTACTTC.

J is TRBJ2-6 and V is TRBV6-1; unclear D gene. The CDR3 sequence is 16 residues long. V gave up 5 bases and J gave up 0 bases, with 11 bases separating them. CDR1 is MNHNS, CDR2 SASEGT, per germline. In DNA, the CDR3 is TGTGCCAGCAGTCAAAGGAGAACCTCTGGGGCCAACGTCCTGACTTTC. This gives the protein CASSQRRTSGANVLTF.